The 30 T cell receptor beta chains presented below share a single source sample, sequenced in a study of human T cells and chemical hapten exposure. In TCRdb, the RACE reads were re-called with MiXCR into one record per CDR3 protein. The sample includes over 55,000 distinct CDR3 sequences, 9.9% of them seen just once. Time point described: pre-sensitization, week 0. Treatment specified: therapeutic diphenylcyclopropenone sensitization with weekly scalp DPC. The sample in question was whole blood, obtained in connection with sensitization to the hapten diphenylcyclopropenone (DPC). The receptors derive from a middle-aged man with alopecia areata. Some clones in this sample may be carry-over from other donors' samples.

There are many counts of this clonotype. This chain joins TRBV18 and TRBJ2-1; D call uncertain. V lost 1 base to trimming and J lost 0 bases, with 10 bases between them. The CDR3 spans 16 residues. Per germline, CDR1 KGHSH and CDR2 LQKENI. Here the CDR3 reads CASSPLPESSYNEQFF. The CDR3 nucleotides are TGTGCCAGCTCACCACTGCCGGAGAGCTCCTACAATGAGCAGTTCTTC.

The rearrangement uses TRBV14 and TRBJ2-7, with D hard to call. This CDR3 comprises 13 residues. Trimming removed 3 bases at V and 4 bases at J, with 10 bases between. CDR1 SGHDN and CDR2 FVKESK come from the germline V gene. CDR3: CASSQATLYEQYF. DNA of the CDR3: TGTGCCAGCAGCCAGGCTACCTTGTACGAGCAGTACTTC.

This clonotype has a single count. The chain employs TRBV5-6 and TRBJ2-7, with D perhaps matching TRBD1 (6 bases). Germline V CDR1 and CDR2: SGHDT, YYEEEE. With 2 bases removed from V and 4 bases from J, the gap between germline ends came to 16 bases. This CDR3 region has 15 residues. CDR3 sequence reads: CASSFLTGPPYEQYF. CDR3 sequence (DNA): TGTGCCAGCAGCTTTCTTACAGGGCCCCCGTACGAGCAGTACTTC.

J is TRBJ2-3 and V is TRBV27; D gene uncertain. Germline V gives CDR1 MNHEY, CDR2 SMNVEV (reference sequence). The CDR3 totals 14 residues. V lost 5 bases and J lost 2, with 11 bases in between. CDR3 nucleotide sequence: TGTGCCAGCAGTCGTGACGGAAACACAGATACGCAGTATTTT. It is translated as CASSRDGNTDTQYF.

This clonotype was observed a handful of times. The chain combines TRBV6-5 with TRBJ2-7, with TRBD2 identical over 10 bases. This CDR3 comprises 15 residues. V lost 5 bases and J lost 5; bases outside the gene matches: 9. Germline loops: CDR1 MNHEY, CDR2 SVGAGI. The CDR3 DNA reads TGTGCCAGCAGTATAGCTAGCGGGAGTAGCAACGAGCAGTACTTC. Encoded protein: CASSIASGSSNEQYF.

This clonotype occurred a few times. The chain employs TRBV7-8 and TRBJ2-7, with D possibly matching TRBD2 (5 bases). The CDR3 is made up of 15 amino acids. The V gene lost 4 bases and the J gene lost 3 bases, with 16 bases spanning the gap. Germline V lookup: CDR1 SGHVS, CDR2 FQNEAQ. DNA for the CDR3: TGTGCCAGCAGCTCTTCGTTGGGAGCACTCTACGAGCAGTACTTC. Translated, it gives CASSSSLGALYEQYF. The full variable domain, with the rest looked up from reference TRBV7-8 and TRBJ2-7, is GAGVSQSPRYKVAKRGQDVALRCDPISGHVSLFWYQQALGQGPEFLTYFQNEAQLDKSGLPSDRFFAERPEGSVSTLKIQRTQQEDSAVYLCASSSSLGALYEQYFGPGTRLTVT.

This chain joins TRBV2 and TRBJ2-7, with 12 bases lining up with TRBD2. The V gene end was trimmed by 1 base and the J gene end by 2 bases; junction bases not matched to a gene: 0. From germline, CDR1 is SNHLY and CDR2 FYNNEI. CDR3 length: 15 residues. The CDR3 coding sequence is TGTGCCAGCAGTGAAGGGACTAGCGGGACCTACGAGCAGTACTTC. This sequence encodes CASSEGTSGTYEQYF.

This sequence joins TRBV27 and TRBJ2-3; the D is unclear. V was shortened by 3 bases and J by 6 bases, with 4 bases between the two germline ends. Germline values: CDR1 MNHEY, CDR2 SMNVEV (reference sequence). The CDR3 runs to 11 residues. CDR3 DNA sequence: TGTGCCAGCAGTTTGTTTGATACGCAGTATTTT. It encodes CASSLFDTQYF.

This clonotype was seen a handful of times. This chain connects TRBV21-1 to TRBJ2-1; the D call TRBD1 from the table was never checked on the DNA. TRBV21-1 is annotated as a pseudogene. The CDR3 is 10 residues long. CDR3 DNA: TGTGCCAGCCCCCCGAATGAGCAGTTCTTC. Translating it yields CASPPNEQFF.

The CDR3 sequence is CASSPRDPGTYEQYF. CDR3 in DNA: TGTGCCAGCTCACCAAGGGACCCAGGAACCTACGAGCAGTACTTC. The chain carries TRBV18 and TRBJ2-7; tentatively, D is TRBD1 or TRBD2 (5 bases each). CDR3 length equals 15 residues. Germline CDR1 KGHSH, CDR2 LQKENI. The V end was cut by 2 bases, the J end by 2 bases, with 13 bases between.

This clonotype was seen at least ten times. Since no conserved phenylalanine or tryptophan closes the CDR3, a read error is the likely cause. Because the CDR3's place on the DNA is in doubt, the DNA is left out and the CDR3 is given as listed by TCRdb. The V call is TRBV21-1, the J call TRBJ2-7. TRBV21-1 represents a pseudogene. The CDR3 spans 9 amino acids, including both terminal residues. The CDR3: CASSMRFSN.

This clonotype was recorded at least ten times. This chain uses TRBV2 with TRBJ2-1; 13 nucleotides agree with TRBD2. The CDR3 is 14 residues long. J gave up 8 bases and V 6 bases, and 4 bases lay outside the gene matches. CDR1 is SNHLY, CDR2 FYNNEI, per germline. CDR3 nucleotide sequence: TGTGCCAGCAGCGGGACTAGCGGGACCGATGAGCAGTTCTTC. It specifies CASSGTSGTDEQFF.

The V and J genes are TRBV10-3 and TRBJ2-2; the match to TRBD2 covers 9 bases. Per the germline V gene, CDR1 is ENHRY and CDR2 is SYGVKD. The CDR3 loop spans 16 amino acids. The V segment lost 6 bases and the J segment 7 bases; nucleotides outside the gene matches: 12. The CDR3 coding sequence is TGTGCCATCAGGCCCGGGGTAGCGGGAGCTAACGGGGAGCTGTTTTTT. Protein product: CAIRPGVAGANGELFF.

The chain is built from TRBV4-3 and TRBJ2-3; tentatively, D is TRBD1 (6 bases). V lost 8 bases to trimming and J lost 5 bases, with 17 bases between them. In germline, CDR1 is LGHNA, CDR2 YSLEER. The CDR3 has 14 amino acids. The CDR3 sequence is CASAQGHVKDTQYF. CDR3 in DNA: TGCGCCAGCGCACAGGGACATGTTAAAGATACGCAGTATTTT.

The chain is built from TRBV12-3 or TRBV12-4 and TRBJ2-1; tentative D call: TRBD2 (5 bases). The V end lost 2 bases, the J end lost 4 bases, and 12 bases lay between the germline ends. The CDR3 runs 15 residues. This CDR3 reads CASSLRGPAYNEQFF. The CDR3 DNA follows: TGTGCCAGCAGTTTACGAGGGCCGGCTTACAATGAGCAGTTCTTC.

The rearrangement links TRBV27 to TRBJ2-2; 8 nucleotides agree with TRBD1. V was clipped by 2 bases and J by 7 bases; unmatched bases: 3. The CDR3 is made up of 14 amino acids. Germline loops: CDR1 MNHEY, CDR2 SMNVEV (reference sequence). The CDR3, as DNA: TGTGCCAGCAGTTTAAGGACAGGGATCGGGGAGCTGTTTTTT. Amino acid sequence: CASSLRTGIGELFF.

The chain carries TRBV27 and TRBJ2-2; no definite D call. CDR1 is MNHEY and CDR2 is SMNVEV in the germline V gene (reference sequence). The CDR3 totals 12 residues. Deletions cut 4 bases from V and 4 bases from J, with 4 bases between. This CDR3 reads CASSSLTGELFF. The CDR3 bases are TGTGCCAGCAGTTCCCTCACCGGGGAGCTGTTTTTT.

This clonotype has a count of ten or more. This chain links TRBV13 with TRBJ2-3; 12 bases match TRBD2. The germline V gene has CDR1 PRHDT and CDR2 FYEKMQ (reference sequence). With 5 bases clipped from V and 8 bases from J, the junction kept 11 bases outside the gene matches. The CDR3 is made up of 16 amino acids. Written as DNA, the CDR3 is TGTGCCAGCAGCCCTAGGACTAGCGGGGAAGGTGGTACGCAGTATTTT. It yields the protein CASSPRTSGEGGTQYF.

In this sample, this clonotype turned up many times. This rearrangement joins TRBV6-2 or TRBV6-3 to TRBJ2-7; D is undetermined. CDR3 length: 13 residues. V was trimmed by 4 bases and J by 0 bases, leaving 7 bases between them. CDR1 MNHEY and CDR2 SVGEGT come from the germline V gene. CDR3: CASSLTYSYEQYF. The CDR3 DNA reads TGTGCCAGCAGTTTGACCTACTCCTACGAGCAGTACTTC.

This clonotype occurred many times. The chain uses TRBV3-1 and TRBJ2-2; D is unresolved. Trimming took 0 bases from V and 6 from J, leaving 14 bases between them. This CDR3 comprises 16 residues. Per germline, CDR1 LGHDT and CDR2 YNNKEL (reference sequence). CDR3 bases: TGTGCCAGCAGCCAAGATAAGTGGGCTTACCCCGGGGAGCTGTTTTTT. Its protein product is CASSQDKWAYPGELFF. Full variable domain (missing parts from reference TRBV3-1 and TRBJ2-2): DTAVSQTPKYLVTQMGNDKSIKCEQNLGHDTMYWYKQDSKKFLKIMFSYNNKELIINETVPNRFSPKSPDKAHLNLHINSLELGDSAVYFCASSQDKWAYPGELFFGEGSRLTVL.

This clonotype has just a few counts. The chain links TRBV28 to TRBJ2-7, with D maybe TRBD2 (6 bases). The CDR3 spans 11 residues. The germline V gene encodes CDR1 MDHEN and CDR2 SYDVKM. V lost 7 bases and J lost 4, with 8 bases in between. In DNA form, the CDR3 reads TGTGCCAGCAAGGAGGGTTACGAGCAGTACTTC. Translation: CASKEGYEQYF.

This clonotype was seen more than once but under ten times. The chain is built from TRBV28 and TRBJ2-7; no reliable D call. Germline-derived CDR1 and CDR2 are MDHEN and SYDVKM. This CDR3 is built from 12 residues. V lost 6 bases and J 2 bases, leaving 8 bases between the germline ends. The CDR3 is CASRSDTYEQYF. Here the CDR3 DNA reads TGTGCCAGCAGGTCCGACACCTACGAGCAGTACTTC.

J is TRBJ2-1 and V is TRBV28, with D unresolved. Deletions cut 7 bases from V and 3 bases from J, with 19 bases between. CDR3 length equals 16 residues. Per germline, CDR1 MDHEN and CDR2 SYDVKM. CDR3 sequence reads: CASTWAAPLLYNEQFF. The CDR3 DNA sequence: TGTGCCAGCACCTGGGCGGCCCCCCTACTCTACAATGAGCAGTTCTTC.

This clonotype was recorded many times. The CDR3 protein is CASSAGEWSYEQYF. The CDR3 nucleotides read TGTGCCAGCAGCGCTGGGGAGTGGTCCTACGAGCAGTACTTC. The chain has TRBV9 and TRBJ2-7; tentative D call: TRBD2 (5 bases). V shed 3 bases and J shed 1 base, with 11 bases lying between them. This CDR3 spans 14 amino acids. In germline, CDR1 is SGDLS, CDR2 YYNGEE.

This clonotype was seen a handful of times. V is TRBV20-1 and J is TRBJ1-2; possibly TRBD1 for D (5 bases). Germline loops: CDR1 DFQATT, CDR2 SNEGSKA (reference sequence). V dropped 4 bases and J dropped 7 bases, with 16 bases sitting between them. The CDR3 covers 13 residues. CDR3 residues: CSAISGAKFGYTF. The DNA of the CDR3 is TGCAGTGCTATTAGCGGGGCTAAATTTGGCTACACCTTC.

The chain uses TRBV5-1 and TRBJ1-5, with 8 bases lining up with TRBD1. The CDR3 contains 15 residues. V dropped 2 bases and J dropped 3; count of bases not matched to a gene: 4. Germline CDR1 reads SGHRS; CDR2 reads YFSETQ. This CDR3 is CASSFGQGSNQPQHF. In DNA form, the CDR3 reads TGCGCCAGCAGCTTCGGACAGGGCTCCAATCAGCCCCAGCATTTT.

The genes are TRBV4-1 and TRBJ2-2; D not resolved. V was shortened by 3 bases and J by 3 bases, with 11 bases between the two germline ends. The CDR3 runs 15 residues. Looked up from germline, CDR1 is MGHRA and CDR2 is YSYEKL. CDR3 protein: CASSQRTDYTGELFF. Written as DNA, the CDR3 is TGCGCCAGCAGCCAGCGGACGGATTACACCGGGGAGCTGTTTTTT.

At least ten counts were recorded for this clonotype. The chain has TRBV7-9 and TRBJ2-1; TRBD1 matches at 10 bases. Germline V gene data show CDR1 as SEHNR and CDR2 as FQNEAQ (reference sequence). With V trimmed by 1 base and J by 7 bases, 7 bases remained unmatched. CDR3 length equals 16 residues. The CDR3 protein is CASSLGGTGVRNEQFF. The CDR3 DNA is TGTGCCAGCAGCTTAGGTGGGACAGGGGTAAGGAATGAGCAGTTCTTC.

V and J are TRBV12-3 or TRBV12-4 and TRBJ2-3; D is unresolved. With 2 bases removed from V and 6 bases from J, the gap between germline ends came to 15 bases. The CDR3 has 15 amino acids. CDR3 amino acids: CASSLNTGPHDTQYF. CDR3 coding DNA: TGTGCCAGCAGTTTAAACACCGGGCCCCATGATACGCAGTATTTT.

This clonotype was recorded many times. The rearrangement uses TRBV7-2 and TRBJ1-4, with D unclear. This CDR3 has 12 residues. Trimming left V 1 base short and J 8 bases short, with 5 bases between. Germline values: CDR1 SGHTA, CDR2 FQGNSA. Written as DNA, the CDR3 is TGTGCCAGCAGCTTAGATTTGGAAAAACTGTTTTTT. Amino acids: CASSLDLEKLFF.